These 28 T cell receptor beta chains came from one sample sequenced in a study of Graves' ophthalmopathy and Graves' hyperthyroidism. Amplifying from RNA transcripts, the study obtained TCR beta CDR3 regions. RT-PCR with HTBI primers came first, then second-round multiplex PCR. TCRdb re-called the multiplex PCR reads with MiXCR, one entry per CDR3 protein. There are under 350,000 distinct CDR3 sequences in the sample; about a sixth occur only once, and more than 9% lies in the top ten. Sequencing used peripheral blood. Receptors were obtained from an adult man with Graves' ophthalmopathy.

This clonotype was detected ten times or more. V and J are TRBV7-2 and TRBJ1-1; D gene ambiguous. Trimming left V 6 bases short and J 0 bases short, with 11 bases between. Germline CDR1 reads SGHTA; CDR2 reads FQGNSA. This CDR3 contains 14 residues. The chain's CDR3 is CASRPIGVNTEAFF. The DNA of the CDR3 is TGTGCCAGCAGACCTATTGGGGTGAACACTGAAGCTTTCTTT.

In its sample, this clonotype was seen many times. CDR3 region: CASSRGKLGEQYF. The CDR3 region has the DNA TGTGCCAGCAGTCGAGGCAAATTAGGCGAGCAGTACTTC. V and J are TRBV12-3 or TRBV12-4 and TRBJ2-7; no definite D call. V lost 5 bases, J lost 6 bases, and 14 bases lay in between. The length of the CDR3 is 13 residues.

This clonotype appeared many times. The V call is TRBV10-3, the J call TRBJ2-7; TRBD2 matches 7 bases. Germline assignment: CDR1 ENHRY and CDR2 SYGVKD. The CDR3 totals 12 residues. With 8 bases clipped from V and 2 bases from J, the junction kept 3 bases outside the gene matches. The CDR3 sequence: CAIWSGTYEQYF. CDR3 bases: TGTGCCATCTGGAGCGGGACCTACGAGCAGTACTTC.

This clonotype was seen repeatedly, ten times or more. The chain couples TRBV29-1 to TRBJ2-7, with D hard to call. V shed 6 bases and J shed 2 bases, with 11 bases lying between them. The CDR3 runs 12 residues. Germline V gene sequence: CDR1 SQVTM, CDR2 ANQGSEA. This chain's CDR3 is CSVRVTTYEQYF. The CDR3 bases are TGCAGCGTCCGCGTAACTACCTACGAGCAGTACTTC.

This clonotype was observed many times. This chain joins TRBV11-2 and TRBJ1-1; no definite D call. The CDR3 totals 16 residues. Germline V gives CDR1 SGHAT, CDR2 FQNNGV. The V end was cut by 2 bases, the J end by 1 base, with 14 bases between. The CDR3 bases are TGTGCCAGCAGCTTATATTCCCGGTTCGCGAACACTGAAGCTTTCTTT. This gives the protein CASSLYSRFANTEAFF. Complete variable domain (other parts from reference TRBV11-2 and TRBJ1-1): EAGVAQSPRYKIIEKRQSVAFWCNPISGHATLYWYQQILGQGPKLLIQFQNNGVVDDSQLPKDRFSAERLKGVDSTLKIQPAKLEDSAVYLCASSLYSRFANTEAFFGQGTRLTVV.

This clonotype was counted at least ten times. The chain links TRBV27 to TRBJ2-7, with D uncertain. The CDR3 sequence is 17 residues long. Germline lookup yields CDR1 MNHEY and CDR2 SMNVEV (reference sequence). V lost 5 bases to trimming and J lost 4 bases, with 24 bases between them. CDR3: CASSPTRAGYVVYEQYF. The CDR3 nucleotides are TGTGCCAGCAGTCCCACCCGTGCAGGCTATGTCGTTTACGAGCAGTACTTC.

The sample holds many counts of this clonotype. The chain uses TRBV20-1 and TRBJ2-5; 8 bases align to TRBD1. J gave up 5 bases and V 5 bases, and 10 bases lay outside the gene matches. The germline CDR1 and CDR2 sequences are DFQATT and SNEGSKA (reference sequence). The CDR3 sequence is 14 residues long. Here the CDR3 reads CSADSRGLEETQYF. The CDR3 DNA follows: TGCAGTGCTGATAGCAGGGGGCTTGAGGAGACCCAGTACTTC.

This clonotype has a count of ten or more. V and J are TRBV20-1 and TRBJ2-7, with D possibly TRBD2 on 5 matching bases. The ends were cut back, 6 bases at V and 3 bases at J, with 15 bases in the middle. The CDR3 length is 13 residues. CDR1 and CDR2 (germline): DFQATT, SNEGSKA (reference sequence). The CDR3 DNA reads TGCAGTGCCTTGAGCGGTACGCGCTACGAGCAGTACTTC. Translation: CSALSGTRYEQYF.

This clonotype was recorded many times. This chain links TRBV6-2 or TRBV6-3 with TRBJ2-5; no firm D call. There are 14 residues in the CDR3. Germline CDR1 and CDR2: MNHEY and SVGEGT. The germline V and J ends were trimmed by 0 bases and 2 bases, with 7 bases remaining between them. This CDR3 is CASSYSAVQETQYF. The DNA of the CDR3 is TGTGCCAGCAGTTACTCGGCGGTTCAAGAGACCCAGTACTTC.

This clonotype has at least ten counts. This rearrangement joins TRBV5-6 to TRBJ1-5, with D hard to call. There are 16 residues in the CDR3. V was trimmed by 4 bases and J by 0 bases, leaving 14 bases between them. CDR1 and CDR2 (germline): SGHDT, YYEEEE. The CDR3 region has the DNA TGTGCCAGCAGCCCAAATGGAATCTCTAGCAATCAGCCCCAGCATTTT. This codes for CASSPNGISSNQPQHF. Filled out from reference TRBV5-6 and TRBJ1-5, the complete variable domain reads DAGVTQSPTHLIKTRGQQVTLRCSPKSGHDTVSWYQQALGQGPQFIFQYYEEEERQRGNFPDRFSGHQFPNYSSELNVNALLLGDSALYLCASSPNGISSNQPQHFGDGTRLSIL.

In this sample, this clonotype turned up once. J is TRBJ2-5 and V is TRBV9; D uncertain. The V gene's germline CDR1 is SGDLS and CDR2 YYNGEE. Trimming removed 0 bases from V and 2 bases from J, with 11 bases in between. The CDR3 loop spans 15 amino acids. The CDR3, as DNA: TGTGCCAGCAGCGTAGAGGACGACCTACAAGAGACCCAGTACTTC. Translated: CASSVEDDLQETQYF.

On this clonotype: A much more abundant neighbour one base away suggests this may be a read error. This chain connects TRBV27 to TRBJ2-5, with TRBD2 matching over 12 bases. The CDR3 extends over 15 amino acids. The germline CDR1 and CDR2 sequences are MNHEY and SMNVEV (reference sequence). CDR3 coding DNA: TGTACCAGCAGTTTATCGACTAGCGGGGGAGGGACCCAGTACTTC. Amino acid sequence: CTSSLSTSGGGTQYF.

This clonotype was seen repeatedly, ten times or more. This chain links TRBV12-3 or TRBV12-4 with TRBJ1-2, with 7 bases matching TRBD1. The CDR3 spans 15 residues. The J segment lost 3 bases and the V segment lost 4 bases, leaving 8 bases of the junction unmatched. Written as DNA, the CDR3 is TGTGCCAGCAGTTCGGGGCAGGGGGTGTACTATGGCTACACCTTC. Translation: CASSSGQGVYYGYTF.

DNA for the CDR3: TGTGCCAGCAGTTTGAAGGCAGGATCACCCCTCCACTTT. Residues: CASSLKAGSPLHF. The chain uses TRBV12-3 or TRBV12-4 and TRBJ1-6; D remains unclear. This CDR3 has 13 residues. V was cut by 3 bases and J by 10 bases, with 10 bases left in between.

The table lists this clonotype with many counts. The CDR3 DNA follows: TGTGCCACCAGTGACCATGTTAATTACGAGCAGTACTTC. Translation gives CATSDHVNYEQYF. The chain has TRBV24-1 and TRBJ2-7, with D uncertain. V dropped 4 bases and J dropped 4 bases, with 10 bases sitting between them. Germline V CDR1 and CDR2: KGHDR, SFDVKD. The CDR3 runs 13 residues.

As regards this clonotype: This may be a read error: a much more frequent sequence differs by one nucleotide. The chain links TRBV24-1 to TRBJ1-2; weak D call: TRBD1 (5 bases). V was shortened by 6 bases and J by 4 bases, with 14 bases between the two germline ends. Germline assignment: CDR1 KGHDR and CDR2 SFDVKD. The CDR3 runs 14 residues. CDR3 protein: CATSSWDVSYGYTF. CDR3 in DNA: TGTGCCACCAGTTCCTGGGACGTTAGCTATGGCTACACCTTC.

This clonotype was seen many times. The junction departs from germline at one end; a sequencing error may be responsible. The gene calls are TRBV2 and TRBJ2-7; TRBD1 aligns across 9 bases. Germline assignment: CDR1 SNHLY and CDR2 FYNNEI. This CDR3 has 14 residues. CDR3 loop: CASSRDRASNEQYF. CDR3 sequence (DNA): TGTGCCAGCAGTCGGGACAGGGCCTCCAACGAGCAGTACTTC.

The sample holds many counts of this clonotype. The J gene is TRBJ2-7, the V gene TRBV12-3 or TRBV12-4; 13 positions match TRBD2. There are 17 residues in the CDR3. With V trimmed by 5 bases and J by 0 bases, 7 bases remained unmatched. This CDR3 reads CASSETSGGRSSYEQYF. The CDR3 DNA follows: TGTGCCAGCAGTGAGACTAGCGGGGGGCGGAGCTCCTACGAGCAGTACTTC.

This clonotype was recorded a few times. A read error may account for a junction end that differs from germline. The chain couples TRBV3-1 to TRBJ2-5; the D is unclear. The CDR3 consists of 14 residues. Per the germline V gene, CDR1 is LGHDT and CDR2 is YNNKEL (reference sequence). CDR3 loop: CASRPPEVLETQYF. CDR3 coding DNA: TGTGCCAGCAGACCGCCCGAGGTCTTGGAGACTCAGTACTTC.

J is TRBJ2-5 and V is TRBV20-1; 9 bases are shared with TRBD2. This CDR3 spans 14 amino acids. Germline CDR1 reads DFQATT; CDR2 reads SNEGSKA (reference sequence). Trimming cost V 4 bases and J 3 bases; bases outside gene matches: 6. The CDR3 DNA reads TGCAGTGCTATCCCGACTAGCGGAAAAGAGACCCAGTACTTC. Protein sequence: CSAIPTSGKETQYF.

This clonotype was picked up many times. This chain connects TRBV30 to TRBJ1-2, with a weak D call TRBD1 (5 bases). Germline V gene lookup returns CDR1 GTSNPN and CDR2 SVGIG (reference sequence). V lost 2 bases and J 8 bases, leaving 9 bases between the germline ends. This CDR3 spans 11 amino acids. CDR3 amino acids: CAWSHRGGYTF. The CDR3 DNA reads TGTGCCTGGAGTCATAGGGGCGGCTACACCTTC.

In its sample, this clonotype was seen many times. This CDR3 is CSARDRASGGRYYEQYF. The CDR3 coding sequence is TGCAGTGCTAGAGATCGGGCTAGCGGGGGGAGGTATTACGAGCAGTACTTC. This rearrangement joins TRBV20-1 to TRBJ2-7; 11 bases align to TRBD2. Trimming took 0 bases from V and 4 from J; bases not matched to a gene: 11. The CDR3 is 17 amino acids. Germline V gives CDR1 DFQATT, CDR2 SNEGSKA (reference sequence).

This clonotype has only one observation. The chain has TRBV19 and TRBJ2-6; D not resolved. The germline V gene has CDR1 LNHDA and CDR2 SQIVND (reference sequence). V gave up 3 bases and J gave up 4 bases, with 7 bases separating them. The CDR3 is 14 amino acids. CDR3 in DNA: TGTGCCAGTAGTATTCGGGTCGGGGCCAACGTCCTGACTTTC. Amino acids: CASSIRVGANVLTF.

This clonotype was detected many times. The gene calls are TRBV20-1 and TRBJ1-1; possibly TRBD1 for D (5 bases). CDR1 is DFQATT and CDR2 is SNEGSKA in the germline V gene (reference sequence). CDR3 length: 15 residues. V lost 1 base to trimming and J lost 0 bases, with 12 bases between them. The CDR3 reads CSARGGGRLNTEAFF. For the CDR3, the DNA is TGCAGTGCTAGAGGGGGGGGACGGCTGAACACTGAAGCTTTCTTT.

This clonotype has ten or more counts. This chain uses TRBV5-5 with TRBJ2-7; 8 bases map to TRBD2. The V segment lost 4 bases and the J segment 13 bases; nucleotides outside the gene matches: 13. CDR3 size: 13 residues. Germline V gives CDR1 SGHKS, CDR2 YYEKEE (reference sequence). The CDR3 sequence is CASSKTEGGRIYF. The CDR3 bases are TGTGCCAGCAGCAAGACGGAAGGCGGGAGGATCTACTTC.

This clonotype was seen a few times. The chain joins TRBV20-1 to TRBJ2-7; 15 bases are a match to TRBD2. The junction had 5 bases not matched to a gene; V was cut back by 5 bases and J by 6 bases. The CDR3 runs 14 residues. Germline assignment: CDR1 DFQATT and CDR2 SNEGSKA (reference sequence). Written as DNA, the CDR3 is TGCAGTGCTGGGGGACTAGCGGGAGGATTCGAGCAGTACTTC. Translating gives CSAGGLAGGFEQYF.

The gene calls are TRBV29-1 and TRBJ2-5, with unresolved D. The CDR3 spans 12 residues. Looked up from germline, CDR1 is SQVTM and CDR2 is ANQGSEA. Trimming removed 3 bases from V and 5 bases from J, with 10 bases in between. CDR3 in amino acids: CSVEGNLETQYF. The CDR3 DNA follows: TGCAGCGTTGAGGGAAACTTGGAGACCCAGTACTTC. The full variable domain, in which reference TRBV29-1 and TRBJ2-5 provide the parts outside the CDR3, is SAVISQKPSRDICQRGTSLTIQCQVDSQVTMMFWYRQQPGQSLTLIATANQGSEATYESGFVIDKFPISRPNLTFSTLTVSNMSPEDSSIYLCSVEGNLETQYFGPGTRLLVL.

On this clonotype: Mismatch with germline at one junction end may stem from a read error. The V and J genes are TRBV19 and TRBJ1-5; no firm D call. This CDR3 is built from 16 residues. Germline CDR1 LNHDA, CDR2 SQIVND (reference sequence). CDR3 DNA: TGTGCCAGTAGTATAAGCGGGGTTGGTTACAATCAGCCCCAGCTTTTT. Encoded protein: CASSISGVGYNQPQLF.